This T cell receptor beta chain originates from a study of blood T cell repertoires in COVID-19. Overall study: Acute and convalescent COVID-19 specimens originated in the United States, Italy and Spain. T cells, B-cell-depleted T cells, or PBMCs supplied cDNA or gDNA.

Enrolled during active infection, Seattle patients were then followed longitudinally. In the original workflow: Reference gene primer amplification gave estimated nucleated cell counts. Using immunoSEQ multiplex PCR, the repertoire was profiled, and TCRdb retains in-frame clones only, with some absent. That table is the source of V, J and clone size, and D and trimming were worked out from the DNA. The table lists 300,000 to 400,000 clones, roughly nine tenths of them singletons. This CDR3 is built from 15 residues. CDR1 LGHDT and CDR2 YNNKEL come from the germline V gene (reference sequence). V shed 4 bases and J shed 0 bases, with 9 bases lying between them.

The V call is TRBV3-1 (or the pseudogene TRBV3-2), the J call TRBJ1-4, with unresolved D. Sequencing was carried out using peripheral blood. This receptor was identified in a woman aged 30 to 39 with COVID-19, enrolled during active disease. This CDR3 reads CASSREGSTNEKLFF. As DNA, the CDR3 is TGTGCCAGCAGCCGGGAGGGCTCAACTAATGAAAAACTGTTTTTT.